The 18 T cell receptor beta chains listed next were all sequenced from one sample in a study of CD8+ T cells in alopecia areata. cDNA prepared by RNA extraction and subsequent reverse transcription served as the template for sequencing. Profiling relied on immunoSEQ multiplex PCR, and the TCRdb table lists in-frame clones only, not all of them. The repertoire holds around 100,000 clones, with around 50% as singletons. Treatment denoted: oral pan-JAK inhibitor, 5-10 mg twice daily. Sample: CD8+ T cells sorted from blood, taken at week 24, from a patient treated with tofacitinib. These receptors came from a human donor with alopecia areata.

There are a few counts of this clone. The chain combines TRBV27 with TRBJ1-2, with a possible D match to TRBD1 (5 bases). Per the germline V gene, CDR1 is MNHEY and CDR2 is SMNVEV (reference sequence). The CDR3 is 15 amino acids. Trimming stripped 0 bases from V and 6 bases from J, with 14 bases between. The CDR3 here is CASSLSNPQGHGYTF. DNA of the CDR3: TGTGCCAGCAGTTTATCGAACCCCCAGGGACATGGCTACACCTTC.

V is TRBV27 and J is TRBJ1-6; weak D call: TRBD1 (5 bases). CDR1 is MNHEY and CDR2 is SMNVEV in the germline V gene (reference sequence). The CDR3 extends over 16 amino acids. V was cut by 2 bases and J by 5 bases, with 13 bases left in between. The CDR3 sequence: CASSLSRGFDNSPLHF. CDR3 coding DNA: TGTGCCAGCAGTTTAAGTCGGGGGTTCGATAATTCACCCCTCCACTTT.

This clone has a single count. The rearrangement joins TRBV7-9 to TRBJ1-2, with D possibly matching TRBD1 (5 bases). The CDR3 contains 13 residues. The V and J ends lost 5 bases and 2 bases respectively, with 9 bases between them. The germline V gene has CDR1 SEHNR and CDR2 FQNEAQ (reference sequence). The CDR3 bases are TGTGCCAGCAGCGGACAAACAAACTATGGCTACACCTTC. Translation gives CASSGQTNYGYTF.

The chain has TRBV25-1 and TRBJ1-2, with D maybe TRBD1 (6 bases). The V end was cut by 1 base, the J end by 4 bases, with 10 bases between. Germline V gene sequence: CDR1 MGHDK, CDR2 SYGVNS. There are 14 residues in the CDR3. CDR3 DNA: TGTGCCAGCAGTGAATCAGGGGACCTCTATGGCTACACCTTC. Its translation: CASSESGDLYGYTF.

As to this clone: Other DNA sequences in the sample encode the same CDR3. This sequence joins TRBV10-3 and TRBJ2-7, with D uncertain. The CDR3 consists of 12 residues. Germline V CDR1 and CDR2: ENHRY, SYGVKD. V was shortened by 2 bases and J by 3 bases, with 5 bases between the two germline ends. In DNA form, the CDR3 reads TGTGCCATCAGTGAGCCCAACTACGAGCAGTACTTC. This translates into CAISEPNYEQYF.

In this sample, this clone turned up a few times. The chain uses TRBV30 and TRBJ1-5, with 7 bases matching TRBD1. Germline assignment: CDR1 GTSNPN and CDR2 SVGIG (reference sequence). The CDR3 contains 17 residues. The V and J ends lost 3 bases and 5 bases, in that order; junction bases with no gene match: 16. DNA for the CDR3: TGTGCCTGGAGCGAGGGCGCACGACAGGGAGGGTATCAGCCCCAGCATTTT. It encodes CAWSEGARQGGYQPQHF.

The V gene is TRBV9, the J gene TRBJ2-3; D remains unclear. Germline V CDR1 and CDR2: SGDLS, YYNGEE. V lost 0 bases and J 7 bases, leaving 18 bases between the germline ends. This CDR3 contains 16 residues. The CDR3 here is CASSVEEVTPINTQYF. As DNA, the CDR3 is TGTGCCAGCAGCGTAGAAGAGGTCACGCCGATAAATACGCAGTATTTT.

V is TRBV6-6 and J is TRBJ2-5, with D possibly being TRBD1 (6 bases). The CDR3 is 15 amino acids. Germline values: CDR1 MNHNY, CDR2 SVGAGI (reference sequence). Trimming took 8 bases from V and 4 from J, leaving 20 bases between them. Here the CDR3 DNA reads TGTGCCAGCCACCGCGTACAGGGTATAGGAGAGACCCAGTACTTC. Its translation is CASHRVQGIGETQYF.

V usage is TRBV29-1 and J usage is TRBJ2-3; 8 nucleotides agree with TRBD1. The germline gives CDR1 SQVTM, CDR2 ANQGSEA. Trimming removed 3 bases from V and 2 bases from J; junction bases left unmatched: 19. There are 19 residues in the CDR3. The CDR3 loop reads CSVDTPGGPGKAPTDTQYF. For the CDR3, the DNA is TGCAGCGTTGATACCCCAGGGGGCCCAGGTAAGGCCCCCACAGATACGCAGTATTTT.

The V call is TRBV27, the J call TRBJ2-5; either TRBD1 or TRBD2 may fit D (6 bases each). Trimming removed 5 bases at V and 4 bases at J, with 11 bases between. CDR3 length: 13 residues. Germline CDR1 reads MNHEY; CDR2 reads SMNVEV (reference sequence). The CDR3 spells CASSPRDIETQYF. The CDR3 nucleotides read TGTGCCAGCAGTCCGCGGGACATAGAGACCCAGTACTTC.

This clone appeared a few times. The V gene is TRBV23-1, the J gene TRBJ2-1; unclear D gene. TRBV23-1 belongs to the ORF category, with a function that is uncertain. The CDR3 is 18 amino acids. The ends were cut back, 0 bases at V and 8 bases at J, with 23 bases in the middle. The CDR3 DNA follows: TGCGCCAGCAGTCAATCTAGAGCATGGGATCCCCTATCGGATGAGCAGTTCTTC. This translates into CASSQSRAWDPLSDEQFF.

The chain couples TRBV27 to TRBJ2-2; D remains unclear. There are 15 residues in the CDR3. V gave up 1 base and J gave up 2 bases, with 8 bases separating them. The germline CDR1 and CDR2 sequences are MNHEY and SMNVEV (reference sequence). CDR3 sequence: CASSLLARNTGELFF. The CDR3 coding sequence is TGTGCCAGCAGTTTATTGGCCCGAAACACCGGGGAGCTGTTTTTT.

The chain recombines TRBV29-1 with TRBJ2-5; no firm D call. Trimming took 4 bases from V and 5 from J, leaving 5 bases between them. This CDR3 spans 10 amino acids. CDR1 and CDR2 (germline): SQVTM, ANQGSEA. The CDR3 reads CSVVGETQYF. As DNA, the CDR3 is TGCAGCGTTGTTGGGGAGACCCAGTACTTC.

The V gene is TRBV27, the J gene TRBJ2-3; D unclear. Germline V gene lookup returns CDR1 MNHEY and CDR2 SMNVEV (reference sequence). This CDR3 is 14 amino acids long. Trimming took off 7 bases at V and 2 bases at J, with 13 bases between the two ends. CDR3 loop: CASTYGGATDTQYF. The CDR3 nucleotides are TGTGCCAGCACCTATGGCGGTGCCACAGATACGCAGTATTTT.

The chain has TRBV7-3 and TRBJ2-5; 9 bases are shared with TRBD2. Germline V gene data show CDR1 as SGHTA and CDR2 as FQGTGA. J was trimmed by 5 bases and V by 1 base; bases with no gene match: 5. CDR3 length: 15 amino acids. CDR3 in amino acids: CASSLSSGSLETQYF. CDR3 DNA sequence: TGTGCCAGCAGCTTAAGTAGCGGGAGCCTCGAGACCCAGTACTTC.

Only a few counts were recorded for this clone. The chain links TRBV6-4 to TRBJ1-1, with D tentatively TRBD1 (5 bases). The CDR3 has 14 residues. Germline CDR1 MRHNA, CDR2 SNTAGT. V gave up 4 bases and J gave up 4 bases, with 13 bases separating them. Written as DNA, the CDR3 is TGTGCCAGCAGTGTCGGAGGGACGAGCACTGAAGCTTTCTTT. Translation: CASSVGGTSTEAFF.

The chain has TRBV19 and TRBJ1-1, with TRBD1 identical over 10 bases. CDR3 size: 17 residues. The V gene end was trimmed by 0 bases and the J gene end by 4 bases; junction bases not matched to a gene: 8. CDR1 and CDR2 from the germline V gene are LNHDA and SQIVND (reference sequence). The CDR3, as DNA: TGTGCCAGTAGTATAGATCGGAGGGGACAGGGGAGCACTGAAGCTTTCTTT. This encodes CASSIDRRGQGSTEAFF.

This chain links TRBV9 with TRBJ2-5; D unresolved. Germline V CDR1 and CDR2: SGDLS, YYNGEE. V lost 3 bases, J lost 3 bases, and 3 bases lay in between. The CDR3 contains 11 residues. The CDR3 is CASSDEETQYF. DNA of the CDR3: TGTGCCAGCAGCGACGAAGAGACCCAGTACTTC.